The 13 T cell receptor beta chains below were found in one sample sequenced in a study of T-cell memory formation after mild COVID-19. Using its own MiXCR run on the 5' RACE reads, TCRdb lists one record per CDR3 protein. This sample has about 90,000 distinct CDR3 sequences, with about 14% found just once. Sequenced input: PBMCs or a T cell subset sorted from them (not recorded which). These receptors all come from a young man who had mild COVID-19 (a few samples of this study predate the infection). Cell type and time point are not known.

The genes are TRBV7-9 and TRBJ2-3, with D possibly TRBD2 on 6 matching bases. CDR1 is SEHNR and CDR2 is FQNEAQ in the germline V gene (reference sequence). The CDR3 covers 16 residues. The germline V and J ends were trimmed by 5 bases and 4 bases, with 19 bases remaining between them. The CDR3: CASSPGARGNADTQYF. DNA for the CDR3: TGTGCCAGCAGCCCGGGCGCACGGGGGAATGCAGATACGCAGTATTTT.

The chain employs TRBV7-9 and TRBJ1-5; D call uncertain. With 5 bases removed from V and 6 bases from J, the gap between germline ends came to 11 bases. This CDR3 region has 13 residues. CDR1 is SEHNR, CDR2 FQNEAQ, per germline (reference sequence). CDR3 nucleotide sequence: TGTGCCAGCAGCGTATTAGGCAGTCAGCCCCAGCATTTT. Translation: CASSVLGSQPQHF.

This clonotype was seen repeatedly, ten times or more. The genes are TRBV7-2 and TRBJ2-7; D possibly matches TRBD1 or TRBD2 (5 bases each). This CDR3 has 15 residues. V lost 5 bases to trimming and J lost 2 bases, with 16 bases between them. Germline V gene data show CDR1 as SGHTA and CDR2 as FQGNSA. In nucleotides, the CDR3 is TGTGCCAGCAGCCCAGAGGGGCACTTAACCTACGAGCAGTACTTC. This translates into CASSPEGHLTYEQYF.

This clonotype was recorded at least ten times. The rearrangement links TRBV7-3 to TRBJ2-1; 7 bases fit TRBD1. Per germline, CDR1 SGHTA and CDR2 FQGTGA. Trimming took 0 bases from V and 0 from J; bases not matched to a gene: 8. This CDR3 spans 18 amino acids. Here the CDR3 DNA reads TGTGCCAGCAGCTTAACAGGGGGCCCTCCAAGCTCCTACAATGAGCAGTTCTTC. Amino acid sequence: CASSLTGGPPSSYNEQFF.

This clonotype was counted a few times. CDR3 in DNA: TGTGCCTGGAGTGTATACGGGCCGACCTACGAGCAGTACTTC. Protein product: CAWSVYGPTYEQYF. The rearrangement joins TRBV30 to TRBJ2-7; D remains ambiguous. With 0 bases removed from V and 2 bases from J, the gap between germline ends came to 11 bases. The CDR3 extends over 14 amino acids. The germline CDR1 and CDR2 sequences are GTSNPN and SVGIG (reference sequence).

This clonotype was seen repeatedly, ten times or more. This sequence joins TRBV3-1 and TRBJ2-1; TRBD2 might be the D (6 bases). Trimming left V 5 bases short and J 0 bases short, with 14 bases between. Germline loops: CDR1 LGHDT, CDR2 YNNKEL (reference sequence). The CDR3 length is 16 residues. The CDR3 coding sequence is TGTGCCAGCAGCTTCCCCGGGGGAAGCTCCTACAATGAGCAGTTCTTC. Its translation: CASSFPGGSSYNEQFF.

The chain employs TRBV5-6 and TRBJ1-1; the D gene is possibly TRBD1 (5 bases). Germline V gene sequence: CDR1 SGHDT, CDR2 YYEEEE. Trimming shortened V by 3 bases and J by 8 bases, and 11 bases separated the two germline ends. The CDR3 has 12 residues. This chain's CDR3 is CASSSGNREAFF. DNA of the CDR3: TGTGCCAGCAGCTCAGGGAATAGGGAAGCTTTCTTT.

This clonotype was counted at least ten times. V is TRBV27 and J is TRBJ2-1; TRBD2 agrees at 9 bases. Trimming took 0 bases from V and 7 from J; bases not matched to a gene: 4. Germline CDR1 MNHEY, CDR2 SMNVEV (reference sequence). This CDR3 is built from 15 residues. Written as DNA, the CDR3 is TGTGCCAGCAGTTTATCCCTAGCGGGGCGTAATGAGCAGTTCTTC. It specifies CASSLSLAGRNEQFF.

The chain carries TRBV15 and TRBJ1-6, with TRBD1 matching 7 bases. V shed 1 base and J 7 bases; nucleotides not matched to a gene: 4. The germline CDR1 and CDR2 sequences are LNHNV and YYDKDF (reference sequence). This CDR3 is 15 amino acids long. The CDR3 is CATSRGRGGNSPLHF. CDR3 DNA: TGTGCCACCAGCAGAGGACGAGGGGGCAATTCACCCCTCCACTTT.

This clonotype was detected only a few times. The chain couples TRBV4-1 to TRBJ1-1; D remains unclear. The V gene lost 4 bases and the J gene lost 4 bases, with 7 bases spanning the gap. The CDR3 sequence is 12 residues long. The germline CDR1 and CDR2 sequences are MGHRA and YSYEKL. The CDR3 loop is CASSPAGTEAFF. CDR3 in DNA: TGCGCCAGCAGCCCCGCGGGCACTGAAGCTTTCTTT.

This clonotype was recorded many times. The genes are TRBV4-1 and TRBJ2-2; a possible D gene is TRBD2 (6 bases). This CDR3 spans 14 amino acids. V lost 6 bases and J 6 bases, leaving 14 bases between the germline ends. CDR1 and CDR2 from the germline V gene are MGHRA and YSYEKL. The DNA of the CDR3 is TGCGCCAGCAGACATCCCGGGGAGGCCGGGGAGCTGTTTTTT. This gives the protein CASRHPGEAGELFF.

This rearrangement joins TRBV4-1 to TRBJ1-6; possible D gene TRBD1, 5 bases. The CDR3 has 17 residues. V dropped 0 bases and J dropped 7 bases, with 16 bases sitting between them. The germline V gene has CDR1 MGHRA and CDR2 YSYEKL. CDR3 sequence (DNA): TGCGCCAGCAGCCAAGAGGGAAGGGGAAGAGAGAATTCACCCCTCCACTTT. This codes for CASSQEGRGRENSPLHF.

The rearrangement joins TRBV6-2 or TRBV6-3 to TRBJ1-1, with TRBD1 identical over 7 bases. The V segment lost 5 bases and the J segment 8 bases; nucleotides outside the gene matches: 8. The CDR3 totals 13 residues. Looked up from germline, CDR1 is MNHEY and CDR2 is SVGEGT. Here the CDR3 DNA reads TGTGCCAGCAGTCTACGGGGAGGGGGCGAAGCTTTCTTT. It is translated as CASSLRGGGEAFF.